Presented here are 32 T cell receptor beta chains from one specimen sequenced in a study of T cells in Graves' hyperthyroidism and ophthalmopathy. What was amplified from RNA transcripts were TCR beta CDR3 regions. An initial round of RT-PCR targeting the TCR CDR3 relied on the HTBI primer set. TCRdb processed the multiplex PCR reads anew with MiXCR; each CDR3 protein has one entry. The table shows about 400,000 distinct CDR3 sequences, with 15% to 19% occurring only once. Sample: blood. The receptors were gathered from a woman between 18 and 29 years old with Graves' hyperthyroidism.

This clonotype was seen only once. The V call is TRBV27, the J call TRBJ2-1; 7 bases are a match to TRBD2. This CDR3 is built from 15 residues. Germline V gene sequence: CDR1 MNHEY, CDR2 SMNVEV (reference sequence). Losses at the gene ends were 5 bases for V and 9 bases for J; bases not matched to a gene: 13. The CDR3 DNA reads as TGTGCCAGCAGTCCCACGAGTTCACCGGGAGGTGAGCAGTTCTTC. This gives the protein CASSPTSSPGGEQFF.

The chain uses TRBV4-2 and TRBJ1-1; D ambiguous. CDR1 and CDR2 from the germline V gene are LGHNA and YNFKEQ. CDR3 length: 17 residues. Between the trimmed V and J ends, which lost 1 base and 1 base, there was a span of 16 bases. The CDR3 loop reads CASSQGIAQSGNTEAFF. CDR3 DNA: TGTGCCAGCAGCCAAGGGATAGCCCAATCTGGGAACACTGAAGCTTTCTTT.

This clonotype has ten or more counts. The chain joins TRBV7-3 to TRBJ2-3, with 11 bases lining up with TRBD2. The germline V gene has CDR1 SGHTA and CDR2 FQGTGA. The V gene end was trimmed by 5 bases and the J gene end by 3 bases; junction bases not matched to a gene: 4. The CDR3 covers 15 residues. CDR3 sequence (DNA): TGTGCCAGCAGCCCGTGGACTAGCGGGACAGATACGCAGTATTTT. Protein product: CASSPWTSGTDTQYF.

There are a few counts of this clonotype. V and J are TRBV20-1 and TRBJ2-7; 11 bases agree with TRBD2. The CDR3 runs to 14 residues. V trimming: 5 bases; J trimming: 5 bases; junction bases outside the gene matches: 8. Germline values: CDR1 DFQATT, CDR2 SNEGSKA (reference sequence). DNA for the CDR3: TGCAGTGCTGTTGGACTAGCGGGTACGAACGAGCAGTACTTC. It encodes CSAVGLAGTNEQYF.

Many counts were recorded for this clonotype. V is TRBV11-2 and J is TRBJ2-4; perhaps D is TRBD1 or TRBD2 (5 bases each). The CDR3 loop spans 12 amino acids. In germline, CDR1 is SGHAT, CDR2 FQNNGV. V was shortened by 5 bases and J by 9 bases, with 11 bases between the two germline ends. The CDR3 bases are TGTGCCAGCAGCCCAGGGAGCGGCATTCAGTACTTC. Protein product: CASSPGSGIQYF.

There are many counts of this clonotype. CDR3 loop: CASSEAGATLQPQHF. CDR3 sequence (DNA): TGTGCCAGCAGTGAAGCCGGGGCTACTCTTCAGCCCCAGCATTTT. V is TRBV6-1 and J is TRBJ1-5; weak D call: TRBD1 (5 bases). V lost 0 bases, J lost 6 bases, and 12 bases lay in between. The CDR3 runs to 15 residues. The V gene's germline CDR1 is MNHNS and CDR2 SASEGT.

This clonotype has ten or more counts. The J gene is TRBJ2-7, the V gene TRBV6-1, with D possibly matching TRBD2 (5 bases). V shed 6 bases and J shed 2 bases, with 8 bases lying between them. Germline V lookup: CDR1 MNHNS, CDR2 SASEGT. CDR3 size: 12 residues. The CDR3 protein is CASRGATYEQYF. The CDR3 DNA reads as TGTGCCAGCAGGGGAGCTACCTACGAGCAGTACTTC.

This clonotype was observed many times. This chain joins TRBV9 and TRBJ2-3; TRBD1 is a possible D gene (5 bases). From germline, CDR1 is SGDLS and CDR2 YYNGEE. The CDR3 totals 14 residues. The V end was cut by 0 bases, the J end by 4 bases, with 9 bases between. The CDR3 region is CASSVVGVADTQYF. CDR3 DNA sequence: TGTGCCAGCAGCGTAGTAGGGGTCGCAGATACGCAGTATTTT.

There are many counts of this clonotype. The J gene is TRBJ2-3, the V gene TRBV24-1; no clear D. Germline V gene data show CDR1 as KGHDR and CDR2 as SFDVKD. The CDR3 totals 14 residues. Trimming cost V 4 bases and J 6 bases, with 13 bases left between them. For the CDR3, the DNA is TGTGCCACCAGTGACCGATTAGCTAGGGATACGCAGTATTTT. It encodes CATSDRLARDTQYF.

This clonotype came up a few times. The chain joins TRBV5-6 to TRBJ1-1; D ambiguous. The CDR3 length is 15 residues. V was pared by 4 bases and J by 2 bases, with 15 bases between. Germline V gene data show CDR1 as SGHDT and CDR2 as YYEEEE. For the CDR3, the DNA is TGTGCCAGCAGCATACCCCGGGAGTCCAACACTGAAGCTTTCTTT. Its protein is CASSIPRESNTEAFF.

The chain recombines TRBV11-1 with TRBJ2-1; 7 nucleotides match TRBD1. Germline V gene data show CDR1 as SGHAT and CDR2 as FQDESV (reference sequence). The CDR3 covers 14 residues. Losses at the gene ends were 5 bases for V and 6 bases for J; bases not matched to a gene: 7. CDR3 coding DNA: TGTGCCAGCAGCAGAAACAGGGGTCCCAATGAGCAGTTCTTC. This translates into CASSRNRGPNEQFF.

Note on this clonotype: Since a much larger clone is just one base distant, this may be a read error. The V and J genes are TRBV3-1 and TRBJ2-2; 10 positions match TRBD2. V lost 5 bases to trimming and J lost 4 bases; unmatched junction nucleotides: 4. The CDR3 is made up of 15 amino acids. Germline CDR1 is LGHDT and CDR2 is YNNKEL (reference sequence). CDR3 bases: TGTGCCAGCAGCTTTAGCGGGAGGAGCACCGGGGAGCTGTTTTTT. Translation gives CASSFSGRSTGELFF.

The table lists this clonotype with many counts. The V call is TRBV12-3 or TRBV12-4, the J call TRBJ2-1; the D is unclear. V lost 2 bases and J lost 0, with 8 bases in between. This CDR3 comprises 15 residues. The CDR3 nucleotides read TGTGCCAGCAGTTTAAGATTATCCTCCTACAATGAGCAGTTCTTC. This translates into CASSLRLSSYNEQFF.

This clonotype was detected many times. V is TRBV2 and J is TRBJ2-2; 8 bases fit TRBD1. J was trimmed by 14 bases and V by 6 bases; bases with no gene match: 17. Germline assignment: CDR1 SNHLY and CDR2 FYNNEI. The length of the CDR3 is 15 residues. The CDR3 sequence: CASRLGQGQTASLFF. As DNA, the CDR3 is TGTGCCAGCAGACTCGGACAGGGTCAGACAGCGAGCCTGTTTTTT. Variable domain in full (rest from reference TRBV2 and TRBJ2-2): EPEVTQTPSHQVTQMGQEVILRCVPISNHLYFYWYRQILGQKVEFLVSFYNNEISEKSEIFDDQFSVERPDGSNFTLKIRSTKLEDSAMYFCASRLGQGQTASLFFGEGSRLTVL.

This clonotype appeared many times. The genes are TRBV13 and TRBJ2-1; D possibly corresponds to TRBD2 (6 bases). CDR1 is PRHDT and CDR2 is FYEKMQ in the germline V gene (reference sequence). This CDR3 contains 14 residues. Trimming shortened V by 5 bases and J by 4 bases, and 12 bases separated the two germline ends. CDR3 in DNA: TGTGCCAGCAGCCGTGGGGACTTGTACAATGAGCAGTTCTTC. Its protein product is CASSRGDLYNEQFF.

This clonotype was seen ten or more times. CDR3 residues: CSARDFGLANYGYTF. CDR3 DNA: TGCAGTGCTAGAGATTTCGGGCTAGCTAACTATGGCTACACCTTC. This sequence joins TRBV20-1 and TRBJ1-2, with D uncertain. The CDR3 runs 15 residues. The V end was cut by 0 bases, the J end by 0 bases, with 11 bases between. Germline CDR1 reads DFQATT; CDR2 reads SNEGSKA (reference sequence).

This clonotype was seen at least ten times. The V call is TRBV5-1, the J call TRBJ2-1; TRBD2 might be the D (5 bases). V lost 2 bases to trimming and J lost 7 bases, with 13 bases between them. This CDR3 spans 14 amino acids. The germline CDR1 and CDR2 sequences are SGHRS and YFSETQ. The CDR3, as DNA: TGCGCCAGCAGCTTAACTAGTTTGTTTAATGAGCAGTTCTTC. It yields the protein CASSLTSLFNEQFF. The variable domain in full, completed from reference TRBV5-1 and TRBJ2-1, reads KAGVTQTPRYLIKTRGQQVTLSCSPISGHRSVSWYQQTPGQGLQFLFEYFSETQRNKGNFPGRFSGRQFSNSRSEMNVSTLELGDSALYLCASSLTSLFNEQFFGPGTRLTVL.

The rearrangement links TRBV6-5 to TRBJ2-2; D gene uncertain. V was shortened by 4 bases and J by 0 bases, with 6 bases between the two germline ends. The V gene's germline CDR1 is MNHEY and CDR2 SVGAGI. There are 14 residues in the CDR3. CDR3 region: CASSSLTNTGELFF. CDR3 nucleotide sequence: TGTGCCAGCAGTTCGCTCACGAACACCGGGGAGCTGTTTTTT.

This clonotype was found many times. The genes are TRBV11-2 and TRBJ2-2; tentative D call: TRBD1 (6 bases). The CDR3 has 16 amino acids. V was pared by 2 bases and J by 5 bases, with 15 bases between. CDR1 is SGHAT and CDR2 is FQNNGV in the germline V gene. CDR3 sequence: CASSLLSTGLTGELFF. CDR3 coding DNA: TGTGCCAGCAGCTTACTCTCGACAGGATTGACCGGGGAGCTGTTTTTT.

This clonotype has a handful of counts. This chain links TRBV9 with TRBJ1-4; D gene ambiguous. This CDR3 has 15 amino acids. Trimming took 0 bases from V and 4 from J, leaving 10 bases between them. CDR1 is SGDLS, CDR2 YYNGEE, per germline. CDR3 residues: CASSVGGGFNEKLFF. DNA for the CDR3: TGTGCCAGCAGCGTAGGAGGTGGTTTTAATGAAAAACTGTTTTTT.

The chain couples TRBV27 to TRBJ2-5, with D perhaps TRBD1 (5 bases). Germline V gene sequence: CDR1 MNHEY, CDR2 SMNVEV (reference sequence). V was clipped by 5 bases and J by 7 bases, with 14 bases between them. CDR3 length equals 13 residues. The CDR3 DNA reads as TGTGCCAGCAGTAGAAAGGCCCAGGGGACCCAGTACTTC. It is translated as CASSRKAQGTQYF.

V and J are TRBV20-1 and TRBJ1-1; a possible D gene is TRBD1 (6 bases). The V end was cut by 8 bases, the J end by 1 base, with 11 bases between. Germline CDR1 is DFQATT and CDR2 is SNEGSKA (reference sequence). CDR3 size: 12 residues. CDR3 residues: CSPGQKNTEAFF. Written as DNA, the CDR3 is TGCAGTCCCGGACAGAAGAACACTGAAGCTTTCTTT.

This rearrangement joins TRBV4-1 to TRBJ1-1; a weak D match, TRBD1 (6 bases). Germline V gene lookup returns CDR1 MGHRA and CDR2 YSYEKL. The CDR3 totals 15 residues. V lost 2 bases, J lost 11 bases, and 21 bases lay in between. The CDR3 sequence: CASSQWPGDIVFAFF. The CDR3 DNA sequence: TGCGCCAGCAGCCAATGGCCGGGGGACATTGTTTTCGCTTTCTTT.

This clonotype was seen at least ten times. The rearrangement joins TRBV20-1 to TRBJ2-1, with unresolved D. Between the trimmed V and J ends, which lost 3 bases and 4 bases, there was a span of 16 bases. CDR3 size: 15 residues. The germline gives CDR1 DFQATT, CDR2 SNEGSKA (reference sequence). This chain's CDR3 is CSASPPDVSYNEQFF. In DNA, the CDR3 is TGCAGTGCTAGTCCGCCGGACGTAAGTTACAATGAGCAGTTCTTC.

The chain combines TRBV28 with TRBJ2-7, with D possibly matching TRBD2 (6 bases). The germline V gene encodes CDR1 MDHEN and CDR2 SYDVKM. The CDR3 is 16 amino acids. Trimming removed 2 bases at V and 2 bases at J, with 16 bases between. The CDR3 region is CASSLPRASEPYEQYF. CDR3 nucleotide sequence: TGTGCCAGCAGTTTACCCCGGGCTAGCGAGCCCTACGAGCAGTACTTC.

This clonotype came up many times. The J gene is TRBJ2-7, the V gene TRBV5-1, with 7 bases aligning to TRBD1. J was trimmed by 5 bases and V by 0 bases; bases with no gene match: 14. Per the germline V gene, CDR1 is SGHRS and CDR2 is YFSETQ. This CDR3 is 17 amino acids long. CDR3 sequence: CASSLEDKTGRMDEQYF. In DNA, the CDR3 is TGCGCCAGCAGCTTGGAAGATAAGACAGGGAGAATGGACGAGCAGTACTTC. Using reference TRBV5-1 and TRBJ2-7 for the parts outside the CDR3, the full variable domain is KAGVTQTPRYLIKTRGQQVTLSCSPISGHRSVSWYQQTPGQGLQFLFEYFSETQRNKGNFPGRFSGRQFSNSRSEMNVSTLELGDSALYLCASSLEDKTGRMDEQYFGPGTRLTVT.

This clonotype was seen many times. This chain connects TRBV20-1 to TRBJ1-1; TRBD1 matches 8 bases. The CDR3 sequence is 13 residues long. In germline, CDR1 is DFQATT, CDR2 SNEGSKA (reference sequence). V gave up 4 bases and J gave up 7 bases; unmatched junction bases: 8. The CDR3 is CSAIFRGRREAFF. The CDR3 nucleotides read TGCAGTGCTATCTTCAGGGGGCGGCGTGAAGCTTTCTTT.

This clonotype has only a few counts. V is TRBV4-2 and J is TRBJ2-3, with TRBD2 matching 13 bases. V trimming: 1 base; J trimming: 2 bases; junction bases outside the gene matches: 3. Germline values: CDR1 LGHNA, CDR2 YNFKEQ. This CDR3 is built from 17 residues. CDR3 sequence reads: CASSQGGTSGNTDTQYF. The CDR3, as DNA: TGTGCCAGCAGCCAAGGTGGGACTAGCGGGAACACAGATACGCAGTATTTT.

The V gene is TRBV5-1, the J gene TRBJ2-7; the D gene is possibly TRBD2 (6 bases). Germline V gene sequence: CDR1 SGHRS, CDR2 YFSETQ. The CDR3 contains 14 residues. The V end lost 5 bases, the J end lost 7 bases, and 19 bases lay between the germline ends. CDR3 residues: CASSLIGTSSEQYF. The CDR3 DNA sequence: TGCGCCAGCAGTCTGATCGGGACTTCCTCGGAGCAGTACTTC.

The chain is built from TRBV6-1 and TRBJ1-5, with a weak D call TRBD1 (6 bases). CDR3 length equals 14 residues. The V end was cut by 10 bases, the J end by 3 bases, with 16 bases between. Germline V CDR1 and CDR2: MNHNS, SASEGT. The CDR3 is CATRDTGINQPQHF. The CDR3 nucleotides read TGTGCCACCCGGGACACCGGTATCAATCAGCCCCAGCATTTT.

This chain uses TRBV3-1 with TRBJ2-7, with 13 bases identical to TRBD2. J lost 1 base, V lost 2 bases, and 14 bases had no gene match. This CDR3 comprises 20 residues. Germline V gene sequence: CDR1 LGHDT, CDR2 YNNKEL (reference sequence). The CDR3 loop reads CASSQIPGLAGPQPSYEQYF. The CDR3 region has the DNA TGTGCCAGCAGCCAAATTCCGGGACTAGCGGGACCACAACCGTCCTACGAGCAGTACTTC.

This chain links TRBV11-2 with TRBJ2-7, with 9 bases fitting TRBD2. Losses at the gene ends were 0 bases for V and 6 bases for J; bases not matched to a gene: 9. CDR3 length: 16 amino acids. Germline V CDR1 and CDR2: SGHAT, FQNNGV. The CDR3 sequence: CASSLDLTSGGSEQYF. The DNA for the CDR3 is TGTGCCAGCAGCTTAGATCTGACTAGCGGAGGATCCGAGCAGTACTTC.